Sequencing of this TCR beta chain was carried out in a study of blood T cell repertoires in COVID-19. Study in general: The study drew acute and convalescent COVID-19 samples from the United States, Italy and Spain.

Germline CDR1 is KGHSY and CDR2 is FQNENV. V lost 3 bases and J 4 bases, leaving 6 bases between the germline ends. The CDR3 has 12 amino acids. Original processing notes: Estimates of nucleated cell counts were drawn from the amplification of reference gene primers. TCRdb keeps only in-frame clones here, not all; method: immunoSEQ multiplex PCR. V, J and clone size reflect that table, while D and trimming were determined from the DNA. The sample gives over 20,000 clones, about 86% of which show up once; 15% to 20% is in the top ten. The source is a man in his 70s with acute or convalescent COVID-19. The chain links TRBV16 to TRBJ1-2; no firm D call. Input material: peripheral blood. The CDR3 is CASSQALYGYTF. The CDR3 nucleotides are TGTGCCAGCAGCCAGGCCCTCTATGGCTACACCTTC.